This is a list of T cell receptor beta chains from one sample in a study of cytomegalovirus exposure and HLA in healthy donors. Profiled with immunoSEQ multiplex PCR; TCRdb holds only in-frame clones, not every one. Of about 130,000 clones listed, approximately 74% are singletons. Sequenced input: PBMCs. These receptors all stem from a man aged 40-50 years in good health and CMV-seropositive. CDR3s include the opening cysteine and the closing phenylalanine or tryptophan. Fields, in order: V gene, J gene, D gene, clone size, CDR3 protein, CDR3 DNA. D genes are given only for firm matches. Clone size, where shown, is once, few, many, or a class for clones that have expanded.

>TRBV4-3|TRBJ2-2|TRBD2|few
CASSQNLAGDTGELFF
TGCGCCAGCAGCCAAAACCTAGCGGGAGACACCGGGGAGCTGTTTTTT
>TRBV11-2|TRBJ2-1|.|few
CASSRGGGNHNEQFF
TGTGCCAGCAGCCGGGGTGGCGGGAACCACAATGAGCAGTTCTTC
>TRBV27|TRBJ2-5|.|.
CASSLSGLEETQYF
TGTGCCAGCAGTTTATCAGGCCTGGAGGAGACCCAGTACTTC
>TRBV6-5|TRBJ2-7|TRBD2|.
CASSYKSGISYEQYF
TGTGCCAGCAGTTACAAGAGCGGGATTTCCTACGAGCAGTACTTC
>TRBV5-6|TRBJ1-1|.|.
CASSSRVFEAFF
TGTGCCAGCAGCTCGCGGGTATTTGAAGCTTTCTTT
>TRBV15|TRBJ2-7|TRBD2|few
CATRGGQSYEQYF
TGTGCCACCAGGGGAGGGCAATCCTACGAGCAGTACTTC
>TRBV2|TRBJ1-2|TRBD1|.
CASSRQGMEGYTF
TGTGCCAGTTCCCGACAGGGTATGGAGGGCTACACCTTC
>TRBV5-1|TRBJ1-4|.|.
CASSLGQGSEKLFF
TGCGCCAGCAGCTTGGGCCAGGGGAGTGAAAAACTGTTTTTT
>TRBV7-9|TRBJ2-7|.|.
CASSSRDVGSYEQYF
TGTGCCAGCAGCTCCCGGGATGTTGGATCCTACGAGCAGTACTTC
>TRBV5-1|TRBJ2-5|TRBD2|few
CASSSTSGAQGAQYF
TGCGCCAGCAGCTCGACTAGCGGGGCACAAGGGGCCCAGTACTTC
>TRBV6-5|TRBJ1-4|TRBD1|few
CASSANRGHEKLFF
TGTGCCAGCAGTGCTAACAGGGGGCATGAAAAACTGTTTTTT
>TRBV2|TRBJ1-1|.|.
CASSERGGVTEAFF
TGTGCCAGCAGTGAACGGGGGGGAGTCACTGAAGCTTTCTTT
>TRBV5-5|TRBJ2-7|.|.
CASSLSGLSEQYF
TGTGCCAGCAGCTTGTCTGGGCTGAGCGAGCAGTACTTC
>TRBV19|TRBJ1-2|TRBD1|.
CASSIPGQGASGYTF
TGTGCCAGTAGTATACCGGGACAGGGGGCGAGTGGCTACACCTTC
>TRBV7-2|TRBJ1-4|TRBD1|few
CASSSTPGTAFF
TGTGCCAGCAGCTCAACCCCCGGGACAGCCTTTTTT
>TRBV5-6|TRBJ1-5|TRBD1|.
CASSPGQGRNQPQHF
TGTGCCAGCAGCCCAGGACAGGGGAGGAATCAGCCCCAGCATTTT
>TRBV7-2|TRBJ2-2|TRBD1|few
CASSLAKTGGIGELFF
TGTGCCAGCAGCTTAGCGAAGACAGGGGGGATCGGGGAGCTGTTTTTT
>TRBV18|TRBJ2-2|.|once
CASSPLVGDTGELFF
TGTGCCAGCTCACCACTCGTGGGAGACACCGGGGAGCTGTTTTTT
>TRBV5-4|TRBJ2-5|TRBD2|.
CASSLSGGFVETQYF
TGTGCCAGCAGCTTGTCGGGGGGGTTTGTAGAGACCCAGTACTTC
>TRBV10-3|TRBJ2-3|TRBD2|.
CAISKTSGGPRESTDTQYF
TGTGCCATCAGTAAGACTAGCGGGGGACCCCGAGAAAGCACAGATACGCAGTATTTT
>TRBV27|TRBJ1-6|TRBD1|.
CASSSWTGGGDNSPLHF
TGTGCCAGCAGTTCGTGGACAGGGGGTGGGGATAATTCACCCCTCCACTTT
>TRBV5-4|TRBJ2-3|TRBD2|.
CASSWGTASGSDTQYF
TGTGCCAGCAGCTGGGGAACGGCTAGCGGGAGTGATACGCAGTATTTT
>TRBV27|TRBJ2-5|TRBD1|once
CASSLYKGASSETQYF
TGTGCCAGCAGTCTCTATAAGGGGGCGAGCTCAGAGACCCAGTACTTC
>TRBV7-8|TRBJ1-5|.|.
CASSLRDNYSNQPQHF
TGTGCCAGCAGCCTCCGGGACAACTATAGCAATCAGCCCCAGCATTTT
>TRBV5-5|TRBJ2-7|TRBD2|.
CASSWRAGSYEQYF
TGTGCCAGCAGCTGGCGAGCGGGGTCCTACGAGCAGTACTTC
>TRBV7-9|TRBJ1-2|.|.
CASSLGQGNDGYTF
TGTGCCAGCAGCTTAGGCCAGGGGAATGATGGCTACACCTTC
>TRBV7-8|TRBJ1-2|.|.
CASSEAGTYGYTF
TGTGCCAGCAGCGAAGCGGGCACCTATGGCTACACCTTC
>TRBV7-2|TRBJ2-3|TRBD2|.
CASSLASGLAGGRAIDTQYF
TGTGCCAGCAGCTTAGCGTCGGGACTAGCGGGAGGGCGAGCGATAGATACGCAGTATTTT
>TRBV6-6|TRBJ2-7|TRBD2|.
CASRYLAGTSAYEQYF
TGTGCCAGCAGGTATCTAGCCGGGACTAGCGCCTACGAGCAGTACTTC
>TRBV15|TRBJ1-5|.|.
CATSREGGGGVIQPQHF
TGTGCCACCAGCAGAGAAGGCGGCGGGGGTGTAATTCAGCCCCAGCATTTT
>TRBV5-5|TRBJ2-7|.|.
CASSRDIVFGEQYF
TGTGCCAGCAGCCGGGACATCGTTTTCGGAGAGCAGTACTTC
>TRBV7-8|TRBJ1-2|.|.
CASGQQDYGYTF
TGTGCCAGCGGACAGCAGGACTATGGCTACACCTTC
>TRBV11-2|TRBJ2-2|.|.
CASARASVRKNTGELFF
TGTGCCAGCGCTCGGGCTAGCGTGAGGAAAAACACCGGGGAGCTGTTTTTT
>TRBV14|TRBJ2-1|TRBD2|.
CASSSWTSGSGDEQFF
TGTGCCAGCAGCTCGTGGACTAGCGGGAGTGGCGATGAGCAGTTCTTC
>TRBV11-2|TRBJ2-2|TRBD2|.
CASSLDTSGGTGELFF
TGTGCCAGCAGCTTAGATACCAGCGGGGGGACCGGGGAGCTGTTTTTT
>TRBV4-1|TRBJ2-5|TRBD1|.
CASSQGQKYQETQYF
TGCGCCAGCAGCCAGGGACAGAAGTACCAAGAGACCCAGTACTTC
>TRBV4-3|TRBJ2-2|TRBD2|.
CASSQAVRTSGSNIYTGELFF
TGCGCCAGCAGCCAAGCTGTCCGGACTAGCGGGAGTAATATCTACACCGGGGAGCTGTTTTTT
>TRBV28|TRBJ1-5|TRBD1|.
CASSVDRGRTQPQHF
TGTGCCAGCAGTGTCGACAGGGGACGGACTCAGCCCCAGCATTTT
>TRBV6-1|TRBJ1-1|.|.
CASVEWAYTEAFF
TGTGCCAGCGTCGAGTGGGCATACACTGAAGCTTTCTTT
>TRBV10-1|TRBJ1-1|.|.
CASGQPNTEAFF
TGCGCCAGCGGGCAGCCGAACACTGAAGCTTTCTTT
>TRBV18|TRBJ1-4|.|few
CASSETVSTNEKLFF
TGTGCCAGCTCTGAGACAGTTTCAACTAATGAAAAACTGTTTTTT
>TRBV5-6|TRBJ1-3|.|.
CASSLWPGGNTIYF
TGTGCCAGCAGCTTGTGGCCAGGTGGAAACACCATATATTTT
>TRBV10-3|TRBJ1-3|.|.
CAISGYPGTSGNTIYF
TGTGCCATCAGTGGATACCCCGGGACATCCGGAAACACCATATATTTT
>TRBV11-3|TRBJ1-3|.|.
CASSLDGTGNTIYF
TGTGCCAGCAGTTTAGACGGGACTGGAAACACCATATATTTT
>TRBV7-2|TRBJ2-1|TRBD2|.
CASSSRTSGVDNEQFF
TGTGCCAGCAGCTCACGGACTAGCGGGGTTGACAATGAGCAGTTCTTC
>TRBV11-2|TRBJ2-7|.|.
CASSLGGTTYEQYF
TGTGCCAGCAGCTTAGGAGGCACAACCTACGAGCAGTACTTC
>TRBV5-4|TRBJ1-5|TRBD1|.
CASSVSGQGNQPQHF
TGTGCCAGCAGCGTTAGCGGACAGGGCAATCAGCCCCAGCATTTT
>TRBV4-1|TRBJ2-2|TRBD1|.
CASSQGDRGLSTGELFF
TGCGCCAGCAGCCAAGGGGACAGGGGGCTGAGCACCGGGGAGCTGTTTTTT
>TRBV4-1|TRBJ1-6|.|.
CASSQVQGVEPLHF
TGCGCCAGCAGCCAAGTACAGGGCGTGGAACCCCTCCACTTT
>TRBV27|TRBJ2-5|TRBD2|.
CASSPGLAGGPSETQYF
TGTGCCAGCAGTCCGGGACTAGCGGGGGGGCCTTCAGAGACCCAGTACTTC
>TRBV2|TRBJ2-7|.|.
CASSDRGTDLYF
TGTGCCAGCAGTGATCGGGGGACAGATCTTTACTTC
>TRBV14|TRBJ2-7|.|few
CASSQEHISYEQYF
TGTGCCAGCAGCCAAGAGCACATCTCCTACGAGCAGTACTTC
>TRBV6-1|TRBJ2-7|TRBD1|.
CASGTGVPYEQYF
TGTGCCAGCGGGACAGGGGTACCCTACGAGCAGTACTTC
>TRBV6-1|TRBJ2-3|.|.
CASSLDISTDTQYF
TGTGCCAGCAGTTTGGACATTAGCACAGATACGCAGTATTTT